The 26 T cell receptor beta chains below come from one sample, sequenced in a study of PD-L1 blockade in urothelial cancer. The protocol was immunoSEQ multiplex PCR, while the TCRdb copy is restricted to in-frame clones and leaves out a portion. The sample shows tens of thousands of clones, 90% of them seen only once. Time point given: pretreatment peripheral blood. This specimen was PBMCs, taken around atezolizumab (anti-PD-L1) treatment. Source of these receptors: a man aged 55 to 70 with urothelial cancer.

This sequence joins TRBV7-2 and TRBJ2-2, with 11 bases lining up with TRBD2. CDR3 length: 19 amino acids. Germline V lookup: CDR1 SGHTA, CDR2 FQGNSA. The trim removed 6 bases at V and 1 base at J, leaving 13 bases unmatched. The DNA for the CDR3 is TGTGCCAGCAGTCAAGGCGGGCTAGCGGGAGGCGTGAACACCGGGGAGCTGTTTTTT. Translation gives CASSQGGLAGGVNTGELFF.

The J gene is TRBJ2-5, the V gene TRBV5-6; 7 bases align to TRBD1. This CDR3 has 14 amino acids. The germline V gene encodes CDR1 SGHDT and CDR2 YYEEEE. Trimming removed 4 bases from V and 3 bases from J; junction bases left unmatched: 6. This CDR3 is CASSRRQGEETQYF. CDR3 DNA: TGTGCCAGCAGCCGCCGACAGGGAGAAGAGACCCAGTACTTC.

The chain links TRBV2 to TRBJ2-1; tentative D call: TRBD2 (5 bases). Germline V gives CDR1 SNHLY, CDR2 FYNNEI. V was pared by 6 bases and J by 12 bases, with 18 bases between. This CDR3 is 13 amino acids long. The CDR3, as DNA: TGTGCCAGCAGGACTTCTAGGACTGCCGGGCAGTTCTTC. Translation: CASRTSRTAGQFF. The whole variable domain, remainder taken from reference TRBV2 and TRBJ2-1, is EPEVTQTPSHQVTQMGQEVILRCVPISNHLYFYWYRQILGQKVEFLVSFYNNEISEKSEIFDDQFSVERPDGSNFTLKIRSTKLEDSAMYFCASRTSRTAGQFFGPGTRLTVL.

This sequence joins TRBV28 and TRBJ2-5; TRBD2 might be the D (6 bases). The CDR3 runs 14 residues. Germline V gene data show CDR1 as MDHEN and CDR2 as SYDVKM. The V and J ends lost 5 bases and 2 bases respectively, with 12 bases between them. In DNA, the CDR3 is TGTGCCAGCAGTACTAGGAGGGAACAAGAGACCCAGTACTTC. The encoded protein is CASSTRREQETQYF.

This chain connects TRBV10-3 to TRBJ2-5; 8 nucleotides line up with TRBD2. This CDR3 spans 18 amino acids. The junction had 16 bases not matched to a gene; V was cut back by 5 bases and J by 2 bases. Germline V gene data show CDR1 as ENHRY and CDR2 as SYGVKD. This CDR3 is CAISISGLGVSRQETQYF. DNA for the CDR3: TGTGCCATCAGTATTTCGGGACTAGGTGTTTCGAGGCAAGAGACCCAGTACTTC.

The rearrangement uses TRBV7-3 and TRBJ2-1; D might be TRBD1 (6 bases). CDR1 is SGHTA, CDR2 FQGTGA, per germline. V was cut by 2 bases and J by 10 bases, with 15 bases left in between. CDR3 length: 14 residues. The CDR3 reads CASSLEVLGAEQFF. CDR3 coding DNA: TGTGCCAGCAGCTTAGAAGTATTGGGGGCCGAGCAGTTCTTC. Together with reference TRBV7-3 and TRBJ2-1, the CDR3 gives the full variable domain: GAGVSQTPSNKVTEKGKYVELRCDPISGHTALYWYRQSLGQGPEFLIYFQGTGAADDSGLPNDRFFAVRPEGSVSTLKIQRTERGDSAVYLCASSLEVLGAEQFFGPGTRLTVL.

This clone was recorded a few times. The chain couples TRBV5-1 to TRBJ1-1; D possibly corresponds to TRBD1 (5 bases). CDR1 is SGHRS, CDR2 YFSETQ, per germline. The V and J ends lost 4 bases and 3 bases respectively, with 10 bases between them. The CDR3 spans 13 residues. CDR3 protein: CASSTGGYTEAFF. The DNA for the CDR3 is TGCGCCAGCAGCACTGGGGGGTACACTGAAGCTTTCTTT.

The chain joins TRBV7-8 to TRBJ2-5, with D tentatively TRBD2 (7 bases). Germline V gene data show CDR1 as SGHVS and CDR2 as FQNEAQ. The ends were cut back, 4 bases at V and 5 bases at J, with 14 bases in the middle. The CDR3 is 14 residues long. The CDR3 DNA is TGTGCCAGCAGCTCCCCGGGGGGCCGGGAGACCCAGTACTTC. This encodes CASSSPGGRETQYF.

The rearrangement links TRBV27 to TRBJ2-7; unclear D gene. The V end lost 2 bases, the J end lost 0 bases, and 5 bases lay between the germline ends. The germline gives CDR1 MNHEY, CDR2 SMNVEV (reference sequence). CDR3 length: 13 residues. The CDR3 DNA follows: TGTGCCAGCAGTTTAACGAGCTCCTACGAGCAGTACTTC. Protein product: CASSLTSSYEQYF.

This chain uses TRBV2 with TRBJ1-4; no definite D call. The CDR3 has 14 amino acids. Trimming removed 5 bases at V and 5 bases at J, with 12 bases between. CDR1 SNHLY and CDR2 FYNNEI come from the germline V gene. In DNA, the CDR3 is TGTGCCAGCAGTCCACGCAGGCTGAATGAAAAACTGTTTTTT. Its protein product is CASSPRRLNEKLFF.

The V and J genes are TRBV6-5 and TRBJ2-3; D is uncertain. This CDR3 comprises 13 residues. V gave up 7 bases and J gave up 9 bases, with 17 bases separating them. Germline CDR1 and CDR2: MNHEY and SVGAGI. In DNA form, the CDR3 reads TGTGCCAGCACCCTCAAAGGTGGCGGCACGCAGTATTTT. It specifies CASTLKGGGTQYF.

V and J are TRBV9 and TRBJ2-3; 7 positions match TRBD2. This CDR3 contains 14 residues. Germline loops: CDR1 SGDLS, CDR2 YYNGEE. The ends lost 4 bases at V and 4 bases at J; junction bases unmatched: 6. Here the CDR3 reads CASSPLGGADTQYF. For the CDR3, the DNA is TGTGCCAGCAGCCCACTGGGGGGGGCAGATACGCAGTATTTT.

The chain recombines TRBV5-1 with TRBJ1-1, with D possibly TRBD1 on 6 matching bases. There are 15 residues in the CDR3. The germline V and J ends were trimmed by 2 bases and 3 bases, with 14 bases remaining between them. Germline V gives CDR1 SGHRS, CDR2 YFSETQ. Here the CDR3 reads CASSFSGGAYTEAFF. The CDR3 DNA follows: TGCGCCAGCAGCTTCAGCGGGGGCGCGTACACTGAAGCTTTCTTT. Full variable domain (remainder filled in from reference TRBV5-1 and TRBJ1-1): KAGVTQTPRYLIKTRGQQVTLSCSPISGHRSVSWYQQTPGQGLQFLFEYFSETQRNKGNFPGRFSGRQFSNSRSEMNVSTLELGDSALYLCASSFSGGAYTEAFFGQGTRLTVV.

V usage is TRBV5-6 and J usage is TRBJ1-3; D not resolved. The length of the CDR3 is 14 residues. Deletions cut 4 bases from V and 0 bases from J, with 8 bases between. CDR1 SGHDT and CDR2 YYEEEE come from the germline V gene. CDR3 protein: CASSQSSSGNTIYF. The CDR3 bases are TGTGCCAGCAGCCAAAGTAGCTCTGGAAACACCATATATTTT. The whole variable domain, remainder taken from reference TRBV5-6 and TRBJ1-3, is DAGVTQSPTHLIKTRGQQVTLRCSPKSGHDTVSWYQQALGQGPQFIFQYYEEEERQRGNFPDRFSGHQFPNYSSELNVNALLLGDSALYLCASSQSSSGNTIYFGEGSWLTVV.

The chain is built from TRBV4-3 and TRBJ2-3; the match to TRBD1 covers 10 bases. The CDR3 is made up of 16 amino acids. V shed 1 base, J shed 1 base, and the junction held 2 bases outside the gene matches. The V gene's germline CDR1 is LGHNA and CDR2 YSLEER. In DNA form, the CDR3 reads TGCGCCAGCAGCCAAGGGGACAGGGGCGGCACAGATACGCAGTATTTT. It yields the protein CASSQGDRGGTDTQYF.

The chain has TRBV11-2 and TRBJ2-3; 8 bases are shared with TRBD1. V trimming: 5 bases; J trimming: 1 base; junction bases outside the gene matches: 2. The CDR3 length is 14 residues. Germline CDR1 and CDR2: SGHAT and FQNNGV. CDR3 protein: CASSDRGGTDTQYF. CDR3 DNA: TGTGCCAGCAGCGACAGGGGAGGCACAGATACGCAGTATTTT.

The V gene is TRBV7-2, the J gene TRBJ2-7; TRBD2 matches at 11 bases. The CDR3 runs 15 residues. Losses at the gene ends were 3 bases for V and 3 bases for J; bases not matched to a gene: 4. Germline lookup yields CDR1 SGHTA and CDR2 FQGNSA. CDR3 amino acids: CASSFIGTSGYEQYF. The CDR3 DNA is TGTGCCAGCAGCTTTATCGGGACTAGCGGCTACGAGCAGTACTTC.

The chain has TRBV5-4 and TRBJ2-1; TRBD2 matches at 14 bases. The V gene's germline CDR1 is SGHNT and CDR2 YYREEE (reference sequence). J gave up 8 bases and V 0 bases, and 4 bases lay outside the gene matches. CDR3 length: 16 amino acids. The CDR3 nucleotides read TGTGCCAGCAGCTTGGATGGGACTAGCGGGGGTTATGAGCAGTTCTTC. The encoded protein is CASSLDGTSGGYEQFF. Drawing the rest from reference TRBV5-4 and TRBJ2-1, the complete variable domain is ETGVTQSPTHLIKTRGQQVTLRCSSQSGHNTVSWYQQALGQGPQFIFQYYREEENGRGNFPPRFSGLQFPNYSSELNVNALELDDSALYLCASSLDGTSGGYEQFFGPGTRLTVL.

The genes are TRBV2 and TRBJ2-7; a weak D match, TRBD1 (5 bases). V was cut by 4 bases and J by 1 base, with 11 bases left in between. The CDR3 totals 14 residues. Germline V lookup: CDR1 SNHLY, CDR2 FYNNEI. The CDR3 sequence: CASSGTTTSYEQYF. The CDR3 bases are TGTGCCAGCAGTGGGACAACTACGTCCTACGAGCAGTACTTC.

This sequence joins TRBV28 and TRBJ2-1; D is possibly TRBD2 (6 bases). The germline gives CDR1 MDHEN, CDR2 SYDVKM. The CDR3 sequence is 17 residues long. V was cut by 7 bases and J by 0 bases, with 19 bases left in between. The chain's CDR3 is CASNPQEGLSSYNEQFF. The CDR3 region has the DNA TGTGCCAGCAACCCCCAAGAGGGACTGAGCTCCTACAATGAGCAGTTCTTC.

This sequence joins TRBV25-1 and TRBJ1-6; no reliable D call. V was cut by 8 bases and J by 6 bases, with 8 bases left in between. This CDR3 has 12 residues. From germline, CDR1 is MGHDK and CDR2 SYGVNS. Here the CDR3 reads CASRMSNSPLHF. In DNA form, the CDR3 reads TGTGCCAGCCGAATGAGTAATTCACCCCTCCACTTT. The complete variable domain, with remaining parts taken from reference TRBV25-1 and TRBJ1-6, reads EADIYQTPRYLVIGTGKKITLECSQTMGHDKMYWYQQDPGMELHLIHYSYGVNSTEKGDLSSESTVSRIRTEHFPLTLESARPSHTSQYLCASRMSNSPLHFGNGTRLTVT.

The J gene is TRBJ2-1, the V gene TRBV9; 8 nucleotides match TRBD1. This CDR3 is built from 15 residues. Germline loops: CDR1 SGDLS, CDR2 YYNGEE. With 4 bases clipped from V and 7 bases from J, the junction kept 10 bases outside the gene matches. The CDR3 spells CASSIGQGWGNEQFF. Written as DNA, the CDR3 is TGTGCCAGCAGCATCGGACAGGGATGGGGGAATGAGCAGTTCTTC.

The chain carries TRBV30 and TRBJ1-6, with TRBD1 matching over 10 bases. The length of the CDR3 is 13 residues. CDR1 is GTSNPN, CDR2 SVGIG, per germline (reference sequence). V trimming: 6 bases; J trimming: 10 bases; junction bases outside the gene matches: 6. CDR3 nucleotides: TGTGCCTGTCACCGGGACAGGGGCTCACCCCTCCACTTT. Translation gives CACHRDRGSPLHF.

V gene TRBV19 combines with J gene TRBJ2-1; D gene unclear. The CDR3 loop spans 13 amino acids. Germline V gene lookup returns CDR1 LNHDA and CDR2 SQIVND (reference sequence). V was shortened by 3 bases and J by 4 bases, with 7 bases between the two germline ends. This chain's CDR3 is CASSMGRYNEQFF. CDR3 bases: TGTGCCAGTAGTATGGGCAGATACAATGAGCAGTTCTTC.

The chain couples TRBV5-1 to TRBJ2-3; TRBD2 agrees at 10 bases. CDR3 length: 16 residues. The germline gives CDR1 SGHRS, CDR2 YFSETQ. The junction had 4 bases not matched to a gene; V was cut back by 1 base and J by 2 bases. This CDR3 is CASSLPAGGFTDTQYF. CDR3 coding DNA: TGCGCCAGCAGCTTGCCAGCGGGGGGGTTCACAGATACGCAGTATTTT.

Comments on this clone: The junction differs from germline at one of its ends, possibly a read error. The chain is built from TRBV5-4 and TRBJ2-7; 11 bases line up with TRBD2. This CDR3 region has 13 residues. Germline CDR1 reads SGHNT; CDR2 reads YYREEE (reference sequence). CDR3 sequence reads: CASSLAGLAGFSF. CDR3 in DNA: TGTGCCAGCAGCTTGGCCGGACTAGCGGGTTTCTCCTTC. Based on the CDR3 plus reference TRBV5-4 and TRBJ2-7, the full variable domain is ETGVTQSPTHLIKTRGQQVTLRCSSQSGHNTVSWYQQALGQGPQFIFQYYREEENGRGNFPPRFSGLQFPNYSSELNVNALELDDSALYLCASSLAGLAGFSFGPGTRLTVT.